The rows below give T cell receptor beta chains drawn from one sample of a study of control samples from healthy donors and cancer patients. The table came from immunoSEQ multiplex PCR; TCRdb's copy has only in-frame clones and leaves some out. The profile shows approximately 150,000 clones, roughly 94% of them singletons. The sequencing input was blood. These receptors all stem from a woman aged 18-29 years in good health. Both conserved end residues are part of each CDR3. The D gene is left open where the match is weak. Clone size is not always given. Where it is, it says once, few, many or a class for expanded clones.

TGTGCCAGCAGCTTTACAGGGGTTATATACAATGAGCAGTTCTTC	CASSFTGVIYNEQFF	TRBD1	NA	15	TRBJ2-1	TRBV5-5
TGTGCCAGCAGCTCGCGTCGCGGGGGCACTGAAGCTTTCTTT	CASSSRRGGTEAFF	NA	NA	14	TRBJ1-1	TRBV28
TGCGCCAGCAGCCAAGGACACGGGAGGACGAACACCGGGGAGCTGTTTTTT	CASSQGHGRTNTGELFF	TRBD2	once	17	TRBJ2-2	TRBV4-1
TGTGCCAGCAGCAAAGCGACACTAGCGGGGGGCACAGATACGCAGTATTTT	CASSKATLAGGTDTQYF	NA	NA	17	TRBJ2-3	TRBV21-1
TGTGCCAGCTCCCTGCGGGACACTGAAGCTTTCTTT	CASSLRDTEAFF	NA	NA	12	TRBJ1-1	TRBV18
TGTGCCAGCAGTTTCCTACAGGGGGACACTGAAGCTTTCTTT	CASSFLQGDTEAFF	TRBD1	NA	14	TRBJ1-1	TRBV28
TGTGCCAGCAGTTACGGGTACAGCACTGAAGCTTTCTTT	CASSYGYSTEAFF	NA	NA	13	TRBJ1-1	TRBV6-5
TGTGCCAGCAGCTCGAACAGGGTCCGAGGTGGGGGCGCCTACGAGCAGTACTTC	CASSSNRVRGGGAYEQYF	NA	NA	18	TRBJ2-7	TRBV7-9
TGTGCCAGCAGTTTAGAGGACGCAGATACGCAGTATTTT	CASSLEDADTQYF	NA	NA	13	TRBJ2-3	TRBV28
TGCGCCAGCAGCCAGGCATCAGATACGCAGTATTTT	CASSQASDTQYF	NA	NA	12	TRBJ2-3	TRBV4-1
TGTGCCAGCACCCGGGGGTACGCTGAAGCTTTCTTT	CASTRGYAEAFF	NA	once	12	TRBJ1-1	TRBV3-1/TRBV3-2
TGTGCCAGCAGCGTAGATGGGGGCTCCTCCTCCGAGCAGTACTTC	CASSVDGGSSSEQYF	NA	NA	15	TRBJ2-7	TRBV9
TGTGCCAGCAGCTTAGGTATAGATTTTGCAACTAATGAAAAACTGTTTTTT	CASSLGIDFATNEKLFF	NA	NA	17	TRBJ1-4	TRBV7-9
TGCGCCAGCAGCTTGGAAGCACAGGGGGGCGAAAAACTGTTTTTT	CASSLEAQGGEKLFF	TRBD1	NA	15	TRBJ1-4	TRBV5-1
TGTGCCAGCAGTTCTATCCCGGGGGGTGTGCAGTTCTTC	CASSSIPGGVQFF	TRBD2	NA	13	TRBJ2-1	TRBV28
TGTGCTAGTGGTTTGGGGGGGTTTAACACTGAAGCTTTCTTT	CASGLGGFNTEAFF	NA	NA	14	TRBJ1-1	TRBV12-5
TGTGCCAGCAGCTCGGGACAGGGGGGGAGGCAGCCCCAGCATTTT	CASSSGQGGRQPQHF	TRBD1	NA	15	TRBJ1-5	TRBV7-2
TGTGCCAGCAGCTTACCAGGGGGAACCGGGGAGCTGTTTTTT	CASSLPGGTGELFF	TRBD1	NA	14	TRBJ2-2	TRBV7-2
TGCGCCAGCAGTCCGGGACAGGTGAATTCACCCCTCCACTTT	CASSPGQVNSPLHF	TRBD1	NA	14	TRBJ1-6	TRBV5-1
TGTGCCAGCAGTGGGACGGGAGGGGGTGTTCGGATGGAGCAGTTCTTC	CASSGTGGGVRMEQFF	TRBD2	NA	16	TRBJ2-1	TRBV2
TGTGCCAGCAGTGTGGACAGTAGCACAGATACGCAGTATTTT	CASSVDSSTDTQYF	NA	NA	14	TRBJ2-3	TRBV6-4
TGTGCCAGCAGCGGACAGGGGAATAGCAATCAGCCCCAGCATTTT	CASSGQGNSNQPQHF	TRBD1	once	15	TRBJ1-5	TRBV6-5
TGTGCCAGCAGCCAAGTGCGGACAGGGAACACTGAAGCTTTCTTT	CASSQVRTGNTEAFF	TRBD1	NA	15	TRBJ1-1	TRBV14
TGTGCCAGCAGTGAAAGGGGAAATCAGCCCCAGCATTTT	CASSERGNQPQHF	NA	NA	13	TRBJ1-5	TRBV2
TGTGCCAGCTCACAGGACAGGGCCAGCACTGAAGCTTTCTTT	CASSQDRASTEAFF	TRBD1	NA	14	TRBJ1-1	TRBV18
TGTGCCAGCAGTTTAATGGCAGGGGGCGGCTACACCTTC	CASSLMAGGGYTF	TRBD1	NA	13	TRBJ1-2	TRBV12-3/TRBV12-4
TGTGCCAGCAGAAGACAGGGAGAGTACAATGAGCAGTTCTTC	CASRRQGEYNEQFF	TRBD1	NA	14	TRBJ2-1	TRBV6-5
TGTGCCAGCAGCCCACACGGCACAGGGTTTATGGGGAACACTGAAGCTTTCTTT	CASSPHGTGFMGNTEAFF	NA	NA	18	TRBJ1-1	TRBV9
TGCGCCAGCAGTGAGGGTGGCAACCGCCAAGAGACCCAGTACTTC	CASSEGGNRQETQYF	NA	NA	15	TRBJ2-5	TRBV10-1
TGCGCCAGCAGCTGGGACAGGGCACCCGTAGCCAATGAGCAGTTCTTC	CASSWDRAPVANEQFF	TRBD1	NA	16	TRBJ2-1	TRBV5-1
TGTGCCACCAGCAGAGGTAGGCAGGACAATCAGCCCCAGCATTTT	CATSRGRQDNQPQHF	NA	NA	15	TRBJ1-5	TRBV15
TGTGCCAGCAGTCGGGACAGGGTGAATGGCTACACCTTC	CASSRDRVNGYTF	TRBD1	NA	13	TRBJ1-2	TRBV28
TGCGCCAGCAGTTGGGGTAGCAATCAGCCCCAGCATTTT	CASSWGSNQPQHF	NA	NA	13	TRBJ1-5	TRBV4-1
TGTGCCAGCAGCAGGGGCCCTCTAAGGAACAATGAGCAGTTCTTC	CASSRGPLRNNEQFF	NA	NA	15	TRBJ2-1	TRBV7-6
TGTGCCAGCAGCTCCTTATCCTTTAGGAAGTCCCACGAGCAGTACTTC	CASSSLSFRKSHEQYF	NA	NA	16	TRBJ2-7	TRBV6-2/TRBV6-3
TGTGCCAGCAGTTCTACAGGGGGTCATGGCTACACCTTC	CASSSTGGHGYTF	TRBD1	NA	13	TRBJ1-2	TRBV6-5
TGTGCCAGCAGTTCTCCGGGACTGATCAATGAAAAACTGTTTTTT	CASSSPGLINEKLFF	NA	NA	15	TRBJ1-4	TRBV28
TGTGCCAGCAGCCAAGTGGATAACTATGGCTACACCTTC	CASSQVDNYGYTF	NA	NA	13	TRBJ1-2	TRBV4-2